This T cell receptor beta chain was identified in a study of Graves' ophthalmopathy and Graves' hyperthyroidism. This CDR3 is built from 10 residues. V dropped 6 bases and J dropped 9 bases, with 12 bases sitting between them. The V gene's germline CDR1 is SQVTM and CDR2 ANQGSEA. A remark on this clonotype: This may stem from a read error, because a much larger clone lies one nucleotide away.

The study amplified TCR beta CDR3 regions using RNA transcripts. Second-round multiplex PCR came after first-round RT-PCR with HTBI primers. TCRdb itself ran the multiplex PCR reads through MiXCR, one entry per CDR3 protein. The sample holds 650,000 to 900,000 distinct CDR3 sequences; 40% are singletons and the top ten take roughly 45%. Material for sequencing was peripheral blood. V is TRBV29-1 and J is TRBJ2-7; D gene ambiguous. The origin of this receptor is an adult man with Graves' ophthalmopathy. This chain's CDR3 is CSVTSAMQYF. The CDR3 coding sequence is TGCAGCGTCACGAGTGCTATGCAGTACTTC.